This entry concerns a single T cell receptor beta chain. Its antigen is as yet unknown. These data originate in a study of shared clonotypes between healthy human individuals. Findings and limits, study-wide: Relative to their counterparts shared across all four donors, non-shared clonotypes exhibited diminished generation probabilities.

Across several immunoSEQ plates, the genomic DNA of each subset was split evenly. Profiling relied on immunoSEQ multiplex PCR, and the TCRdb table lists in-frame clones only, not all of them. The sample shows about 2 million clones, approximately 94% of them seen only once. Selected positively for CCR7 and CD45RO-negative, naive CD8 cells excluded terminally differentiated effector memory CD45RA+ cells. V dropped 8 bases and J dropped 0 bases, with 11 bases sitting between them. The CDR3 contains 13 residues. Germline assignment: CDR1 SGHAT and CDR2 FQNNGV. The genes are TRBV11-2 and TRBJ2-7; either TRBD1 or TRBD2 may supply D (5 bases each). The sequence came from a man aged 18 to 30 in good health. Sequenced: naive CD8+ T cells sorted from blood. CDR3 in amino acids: CASRGSSSYEQYF. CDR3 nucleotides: TGTGCCAGCCGGGGCTCGAGCTCCTACGAGCAGTACTTC.